The text below deals with one TCR beta chain. TCRdb re-called the RT-PCR reads with MiXCR, one entry per CDR3 protein. The table lists about 540,000 distinct CDR3 sequences, under 30% of them singletons. V was pared by 1 base and J by 1 base, with 7 bases between. The CDR3 contains 14 residues. The data belong to a study of response to subunit inactivated influenza vaccine. These data were likewise used in another study, on T cells expressing NK-cell markers. That source notes: Beta-chain TCR cDNA was generated via 5'RACE template switching with UMIs.

V usage is TRBV12-3 or TRBV12-4 and J usage is TRBJ1-1; D uncertain. The sequence was obtained from a man aged 50 to 60 who received an inactivated influenza vaccine. Here the sequenced sample was CD4+ T cells sorted from PBMCs, taken about 12 days after vaccination. The DNA for the CDR3 is TGTGCCAGCAGTTTAGGGAACAGGAACACTGAAGCTTTCTTT. It codes for CASSLGNRNTEAFF.